This T cell receptor (beta chain) came from a study of CD8 T cells in ankylosing spondylitis. Points from the study as a whole: Disease-linked clones bore a CD8+ phenotype, appearing relatively rarely in peripheral blood.

One entry per CDR3 protein, called by TCRdb with MiXCR from the 5' RACE reads. The repertoire consists of 150,000 to 200,000 distinct CDR3 sequences, with roughly 30% occurring once and the leading ten covering 4.5% to 6%. This clonotype showed up just a few times. Its antigen is as yet unknown. The CDR3 has 14 amino acids. The germline gives CDR1 SGHVS, CDR2 FNYEAQ. The trim removed 1 base at V and 8 bases at J, leaving 6 bases unmatched. This clonotype was obtained from a male donor with ankylosing spondylitis. This chain uses TRBV7-6 with TRBJ1-2, with 8 nucleotides matching TRBD1. The sample was synovial fluid, either unsorted or a sorted T cell fraction (not recorded which). The chain's CDR3 is CASSLDQGARGYTF. In nucleotides, the CDR3 is TGTGCCAGCAGCTTAGATCAGGGGGCGCGGGGCTACACCTTC.